What follows are 24 T cell receptor beta chains derived from one specimen sequenced in a study of T cells after yellow fever vaccination. TCRdb processed the 5' RACE reads anew with MiXCR; each CDR3 protein has one entry. The data show 150,000 to 200,000 distinct CDR3 sequences, with around 9% seen just once and about 40% held by the top ten. The sequences come from CD8+ T cells sorted from PBMCs, collected 45 days after the yellow fever booster vaccination. These receptors were obtained from a man aged 18 to 35 who received the YFV17D yellow fever vaccine.

This rearrangement joins TRBV24-1 to TRBJ2-3, with D perhaps matching TRBD1 (6 bases). The CDR3 has 12 residues. V gave up 9 bases and J gave up 3 bases, with 9 bases separating them. In germline, CDR1 is KGHDR, CDR2 SFDVKD. CDR3 bases: TGTGCCACCGCGGACAGAACAGATACGCAGTATTTT. Its protein product is CATADRTDTQYF.

This clonotype was counted ten times or more. The V call is TRBV4-1, the J call TRBJ1-4; 9 nucleotides align to TRBD1. The CDR3 runs to 15 residues. Per the germline V gene, CDR1 is MGHRA and CDR2 is YSYEKL. Trimming at V came to 1 base and at J to 7 bases, leaving 4 bases not matched to a gene. CDR3 bases: TGCGCCAGCAGCCAAGGGGGACAGGGTGGTGAAAAACTGTTTTTT. Translation: CASSQGGQGGEKLFF.

This clonotype was counted a few times. In nucleotides, the CDR3 is TGTGCCAGTCAACCCTCCGGACTCCCGAATGAGCAGTTCTTC. This encodes CASQPSGLPNEQFF. This chain links TRBV28 with TRBJ2-1, with a weak D call TRBD2 (5 bases). The CDR3 totals 14 residues. Germline V gives CDR1 MDHEN, CDR2 SYDVKM. V was pared by 9 bases and J by 7 bases, with 19 bases between.

This clonotype was detected many times. The chain employs TRBV10-3 and TRBJ2-7; a weak D match, TRBD1 (5 bases). V gave up 3 bases and J gave up 6 bases, with 12 bases separating them. This CDR3 region has 13 residues. Per germline, CDR1 ENHRY and CDR2 SYGVKD. CDR3 protein: CAISDRAGREQYF. The CDR3 coding sequence is TGTGCCATCAGTGATAGGGCAGGGCGCGAGCAGTACTTC.

This clonotype was seen many times. The CDR3 region has the DNA TGTGCCAGCAGCTTAGCGGCAGGGGATAACAACGAGCAGTACTTC. It specifies CASSLAAGDNNEQYF. The rearrangement links TRBV11-2 to TRBJ2-7, with D possibly being TRBD1 (6 bases). CDR3 length: 15 residues. V was shortened by 1 base and J by 5 bases, with 15 bases between the two germline ends. Germline-derived CDR1 and CDR2 are SGHAT and FQNNGV.

A few counts support this clonotype. The chain combines TRBV6-5 with TRBJ1-6; D gene ambiguous. The CDR3 loop spans 17 amino acids. Trimming shortened V by 2 bases and J by 7 bases, and 18 bases separated the two germline ends. Germline values: CDR1 MNHEY, CDR2 SVGAGI. CDR3 loop: CASSYLAPDRANSPLHF. The CDR3 DNA is TGTGCCAGCAGTTACCTGGCCCCAGACCGCGCGAATTCACCCCTCCACTTT.

This clonotype was seen only a few times. This chain joins TRBV7-9 and TRBJ1-4; TRBD1 is a possible D gene (5 bases). The V gene lost 5 bases and the J gene lost 5 bases, with 18 bases spanning the gap. There are 16 residues in the CDR3. Germline loops: CDR1 SEHNR, CDR2 FQNEAQ (reference sequence). CDR3 DNA: TGTGCCAGCAGCAAATGGGCGGGACCGCAAAATGAAAAACTGTTTTTT. Protein: CASSKWAGPQNEKLFF.

This rearrangement joins TRBV12-3 or TRBV12-4 to TRBJ1-1; D gene unclear. The ends were cut back, 7 bases at V and 0 bases at J, with 9 bases in the middle. This CDR3 has 13 residues. CDR3 DNA sequence: TGTGCCAGCAAAGGAAGGATGAACACTGAAGCTTTCTTT. It yields the protein CASKGRMNTEAFF.

This clonotype was seen ten or more times. The chain joins TRBV5-1 to TRBJ1-1; D possibly corresponds to TRBD1 (6 bases). The CDR3 has 12 amino acids. Trimming pared 5 bases from V and 1 base from J, leaving 6 bases between. From germline, CDR1 is SGHRS and CDR2 YFSETQ. The CDR3 nucleotides are TGCGCCAGCAGACAGGGGAACACTGAAGCTTTCTTT. Translated: CASRQGNTEAFF.

This clonotype is deemed medium-sized. CDR3 residues: CATSRDGRPTDTQYF. For the CDR3, the DNA is TGTGCCACCAGCAGAGATGGACGCCCCACAGATACGCAGTATTTT. The J gene is TRBJ2-3, the V gene TRBV15; D gene unclear. The germline V gene has CDR1 LNHNV and CDR2 YYDKDF (reference sequence). V was trimmed by 0 bases and J by 2 bases, leaving 9 bases between them. CDR3 length: 15 residues.

J is TRBJ1-2 and V is TRBV28, with D unresolved. CDR1 and CDR2 (germline): MDHEN, SYDVKM. Trimming removed 3 bases from V and 3 bases from J, with 11 bases in between. This CDR3 has 14 residues. This chain's CDR3 is CASSFLTAYYGYTF. CDR3 DNA sequence: TGTGCCAGCAGTTTCTTGACGGCCTACTATGGCTACACCTTC.

Many counts were recorded for this clonotype. J is TRBJ2-1 and V is TRBV6-4; 7 bases map to TRBD1. The V and J ends lost 2 bases and 4 bases, in that order; junction bases with no gene match: 5. CDR1 is MRHNA and CDR2 is SNTAGT in the germline V gene. There are 15 residues in the CDR3. The CDR3 is CASSDRDSSYNEQFF. Here the CDR3 DNA reads TGTGCCAGCAGTGACCGGGACAGTTCTTACAATGAGCAGTTCTTC.

The rearrangement uses TRBV29-1 and TRBJ1-4, with D hard to call. Trimming stripped 0 bases from V and 8 bases from J, with 13 bases between. This CDR3 is 14 amino acids long. Germline V lookup: CDR1 SQVTM, CDR2 ANQGSEA. The CDR3 spells CSVEEAGLEEKLFF. The CDR3 DNA reads as TGCAGCGTTGAAGAGGCGGGGTTGGAGGAAAAACTGTTTTTT.

This clonotype was counted between two and nine times. The V call is TRBV6-1, the J call TRBJ1-4, with D tentatively TRBD1 (5 bases). V lost 3 bases and J 8 bases, leaving 13 bases between the germline ends. Germline CDR1 reads MNHNS; CDR2 reads SASEGT. This CDR3 region has 14 residues. The CDR3 loop is CASSEGTGGEKLFF. Here the CDR3 DNA reads TGTGCCAGCAGTGAGGGGACGGGAGGAGAAAAACTGTTTTTT.

The gene calls are TRBV11-2 and TRBJ2-7; 8 bases are shared with TRBD1. CDR3 length: 16 residues. J gave up 2 bases and V 3 bases, and 9 bases lay outside the gene matches. Germline CDR1 is SGHAT and CDR2 is FQNNGV. CDR3 sequence: CASSLGRDRIPYEQYF. The CDR3 DNA reads as TGTGCCAGCAGCTTGGGAAGGGACAGGATCCCCTACGAGCAGTACTTC.

This clonotype was counted between two and nine times. This chain joins TRBV14 and TRBJ2-1; no clear D. This CDR3 is 17 amino acids long. V shed 2 bases and J shed 0 bases, with 14 bases lying between them. Per germline, CDR1 SGHDN and CDR2 FVKESK. The CDR3 sequence: CASSQLQVISSYNEQFF. CDR3 bases: TGTGCCAGCAGCCAATTACAAGTCATAAGCTCCTACAATGAGCAGTTCTTC.

There are a few counts of this clonotype. The V gene is TRBV6-5, the J gene TRBJ1-5; D gene unclear. Germline-derived CDR1 and CDR2 are MNHEY and SVGAGI. The V and J ends lost 4 bases and 7 bases respectively, with 11 bases between them. The CDR3 loop spans 13 amino acids. The CDR3 DNA reads TGTGCCAGCAGTTTCGGAAGCGGCCAGCCCCAGCATTTT. Residues: CASSFGSGQPQHF.

The sample holds a few counts of this clonotype. The gene calls are TRBV7-9 and TRBJ2-5; D tentatively reads TRBD1 or TRBD2 (5 bases each). V was cut by 4 bases and J by 5 bases, with 11 bases left in between. Germline CDR1 is SEHNR and CDR2 is FQNEAQ (reference sequence). CDR3 length: 13 amino acids. The CDR3 sequence is CASSWDVGETQYF. The CDR3 bases are TGTGCCAGCAGCTGGGACGTGGGTGAGACCCAGTACTTC.

The chain couples TRBV3-1 to TRBJ2-3; 13 bases agree with TRBD2. The CDR3 has 19 amino acids. Per the germline V gene, CDR1 is LGHDT and CDR2 is YNNKEL (reference sequence). V trimming: 4 bases; J trimming: 2 bases; junction bases outside the gene matches: 12. CDR3 coding DNA: TGTGCCAGCAGCCTCTTGACTAGCGGGGGGACGTCTGACACAGATACGCAGTATTTT. Protein sequence: CASSLLTSGGTSDTDTQYF.

This chain connects TRBV20-1 to TRBJ1-2; D gene unclear. The germline V and J ends were trimmed by 1 base and 7 bases, with 13 bases remaining between them. This CDR3 has 13 residues. Germline V CDR1 and CDR2: DFQATT, SNEGSKA (reference sequence). The CDR3 coding sequence is TGCAGTGCTAGAGTCTTCTCCCCCGCTGGCTACACCTTC. As protein: CSARVFSPAGYTF.

This clonotype has only a few counts. The chain recombines TRBV29-1 with TRBJ2-7; TRBD1 matches 8 bases. This CDR3 is built from 16 residues. CDR1 and CDR2 (germline): SQVTM, ANQGSEA. J was trimmed by 5 bases and V by 4 bases; bases with no gene match: 16. CDR3 residues: CSVGFQGAPVLDEQYF. The CDR3 DNA reads TGCAGCGTTGGTTTTCAGGGGGCGCCGGTTTTGGACGAGCAGTACTTC.

The rearrangement links TRBV20-1 to TRBJ2-1; D is uncertain. The germline gives CDR1 DFQATT, CDR2 SNEGSKA (reference sequence). V was clipped by 6 bases and J by 4 bases, with 13 bases between them. The CDR3 is made up of 13 amino acids. The CDR3 sequence: CSANKPQYNEQFF. CDR3 nucleotides: TGCAGTGCGAATAAGCCGCAATACAATGAGCAGTTCTTC.

This clonotype was seen a few times. V and J are TRBV7-9 and TRBJ2-1, with 8 bases lining up with TRBD2. The CDR3 is 16 amino acids. CDR1 is SEHNR and CDR2 is FQNEAQ in the germline V gene (reference sequence). The V and J ends lost 4 bases and 4 bases, in that order; junction bases with no gene match: 9. CDR3 region: CASSSTSGTSYNEQFF. DNA of the CDR3: TGTGCCAGCAGCTCGACCTCCGGGACTAGTTACAATGAGCAGTTCTTC.

By sample fraction, this clonotype is medium-sized. This chain links TRBV5-1 with TRBJ1-6; perhaps TRBD1 as D (5 bases). V was shortened by 0 bases and J by 8 bases, with 12 bases between the two germline ends. Germline CDR1 SGHRS, CDR2 YFSETQ. CDR3 length: 15 residues. CDR3 region: CASSLGDRLYSPLHF. The DNA for the CDR3 is TGCGCCAGCAGCTTGGGGGACCGCCTGTATTCACCCCTCCACTTT. Full variable domain (remainder filled in from reference TRBV5-1 and TRBJ1-6): KAGVTQTPRYLIKTRGQQVTLSCSPISGHRSVSWYQQTPGQGLQFLFEYFSETQRNKGNFPGRFSGRQFSNSRSEMNVSTLELGDSALYLCASSLGDRLYSPLHFGNGTRLTVT.